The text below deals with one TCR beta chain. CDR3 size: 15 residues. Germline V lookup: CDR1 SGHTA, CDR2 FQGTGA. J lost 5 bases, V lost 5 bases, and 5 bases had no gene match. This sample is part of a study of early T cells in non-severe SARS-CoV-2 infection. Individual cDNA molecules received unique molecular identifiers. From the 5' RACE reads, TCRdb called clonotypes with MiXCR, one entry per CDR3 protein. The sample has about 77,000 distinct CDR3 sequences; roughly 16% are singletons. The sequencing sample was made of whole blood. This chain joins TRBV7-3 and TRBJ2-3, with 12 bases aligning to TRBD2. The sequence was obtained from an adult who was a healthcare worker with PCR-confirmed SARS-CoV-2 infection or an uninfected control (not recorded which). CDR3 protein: CASSPASGGEDTQYF. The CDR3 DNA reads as TGTGCCAGCAGCCCAGCTAGCGGGGGGGAAGATACGCAGTATTTT.